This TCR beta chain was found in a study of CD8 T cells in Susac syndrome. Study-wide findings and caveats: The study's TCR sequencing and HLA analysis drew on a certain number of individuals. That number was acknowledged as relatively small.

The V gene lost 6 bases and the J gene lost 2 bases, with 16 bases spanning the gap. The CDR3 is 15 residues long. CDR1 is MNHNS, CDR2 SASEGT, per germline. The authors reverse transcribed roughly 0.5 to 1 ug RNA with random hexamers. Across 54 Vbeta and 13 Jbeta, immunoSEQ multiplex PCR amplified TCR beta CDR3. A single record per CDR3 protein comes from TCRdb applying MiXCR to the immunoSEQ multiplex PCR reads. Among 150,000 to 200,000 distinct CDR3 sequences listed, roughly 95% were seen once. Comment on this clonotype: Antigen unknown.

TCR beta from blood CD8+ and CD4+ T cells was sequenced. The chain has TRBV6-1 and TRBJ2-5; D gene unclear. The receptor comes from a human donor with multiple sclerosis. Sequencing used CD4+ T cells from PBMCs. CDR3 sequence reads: CASSFTGPAQETQYF. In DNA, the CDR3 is TGTGCCAGCAGCTTTACCGGGCCCGCACAAGAGACCCAGTACTTC.